This T cell receptor (beta chain) originates from a study of shared clonotypes between healthy human individuals. This table comes from immunoSEQ multiplex PCR, and its TCRdb copy is limited to in-frame clones, with some not included. The sample carries about 2.4 million clones, 90% to 95% recorded once. The ends were cut back, 3 bases at V and 4 bases at J, with 15 bases in the middle. CDR3 length: 15 residues. Germline CDR1 is SGHVS and CDR2 is FQNEAQ. The receptor comes from a man aged 18-30 years in good health. The chain is built from TRBV7-8 and TRBJ2-5, with D possibly being TRBD1 or TRBD2 (6 bases each). Sequencing was performed on naive CD4+ T cells sorted from blood. Regarding subset: CD45RA+ positively selected. Here the CDR3 reads CASSFTGAQGETQYF. The CDR3 coding sequence is TGTGCCAGCAGCTTCACGGGGGCTCAGGGAGAGACCCAGTACTTC.